This record covers a single T cell receptor (beta chain). The antigen remains undetermined. This sample was taken from a study of T-cell memory formation after mild COVID-19. Study at large: TCR clusters were largely donor specific.

Study-level findings and limits: Day 15 to 85 contractors were CD4/CD8 balanced; later expanders leaned CD4+.

TCRdb ran MiXCR on the 5' RACE reads and lists one entry per CDR3 protein. This table has about 290,000 distinct CDR3 sequences, approximately 15% appearing once. Looked up from germline, CDR1 is SGHRS and CDR2 is YFSETQ. The CDR3 extends over 16 amino acids. V lost 0 bases and J lost 5; bases outside the gene matches: 9. The receptor's source is a man aged 18 to 35 who had mild COVID-19 (a few samples of this study predate the infection). Cell type and time point are not known. Sequencing was performed on PBMCs or a T cell subset sorted from them (not recorded which). V gene TRBV5-1 combines with J gene TRBJ2-7; 9 nucleotides align to TRBD1. The CDR3 spells CASSLEPQGAGDEQYF. The CDR3 bases are TGCGCCAGCAGCTTGGAACCACAGGGGGCGGGCGACGAGCAGTACTTC.